This TCR beta chain was recovered during a study of graft-versus-host responses after intestinal transplantation. Study overall: Every one of the recipients received anti-thymocyte globulin induction and afterwards took tacrolimus and steroids for approximately three years.

Note on this clone: As yet, its antigen is unknown.

Study results and limitations: Allografts of one patient group, those with graft-donor T cell macrochimerism, had high graft-versus-host to host-versus-graft clonal ratios.

The CDR3 sequence is 16 residues long. Trimming removed 2 bases from V and 3 bases from J; junction bases left unmatched: 3. The data were produced by immunoSEQ multiplex PCR, yet TCRdb's version contains in-frame clones alone and is incomplete. The sample consists of 10,000 or so clones, around 96% of them appearing once. The material was bone marrow, obtained about 520 days after intestinal transplantation. The V and J genes are TRBV23-1 and TRBJ2-7; 14 bases agree with TRBD2. TRBV23-1 is an open reading frame whose function is uncertain. This TCR came from a human patient who received an intestinal transplant, so some T cells may come from the graft donor. The CDR3 bases are TGCGCCAGCAGTCAACCGGGACTAGCGGGAGACTACGAGCAGTACTTC. Encoded protein: CASSQPGLAGDYEQYF.